The 6 T cell receptor beta chains given below trace back to one sample, sequenced in a study of CD8 T cells in Susac syndrome. Random hexamers primed reverse transcription of about 0.45 to 1 ug RNA. MiXCR, applied by TCRdb to the immunoSEQ multiplex PCR reads, yields one record per CDR3 protein. The sample has around 200,000 distinct CDR3 sequences, 85% to 95% seen once; the top ten hold 0.082%. Sequencing was done on a sample of CD4+ T cells from PBMCs. The receptors stem from a human donor with multiple sclerosis.

This clonotype was picked up a small number of times. The rearrangement links TRBV5-1 to TRBJ2-6; D remains unclear. The germline CDR1 and CDR2 sequences are SGHRS and YFSETQ. The ends were cut back, 1 base at V and 6 bases at J, with 8 bases in the middle. The CDR3 loop spans 14 amino acids. The CDR3 DNA follows: TGCGCCAGCAGCTTGTTGGTGGAGGCCAACGTCCTGACTTTC. Translation gives CASSLLVEANVLTF.

This clonotype was observed at least ten times. The V and J genes are TRBV3-1 and TRBJ2-2; D not resolved. V lost 5 bases and J 5 bases, leaving 3 bases between the germline ends. The CDR3 has 11 amino acids. Germline CDR1 reads LGHDT; CDR2 reads YNNKEL (reference sequence). This CDR3 is CASSLTGELFF. For the CDR3, the DNA is TGTGCCAGCAGCTTGACCGGGGAGCTGTTTTTT.

The chain has TRBV20-1 and TRBJ2-1; weak D call: TRBD2 (6 bases). Trimming left V 3 bases short and J 4 bases short, with 19 bases between. The germline gives CDR1 DFQATT, CDR2 SNEGSKA (reference sequence). The CDR3 contains 16 residues. The CDR3 region is CSASRRAGGTYNEQFF. The DNA for the CDR3 is TGCAGTGCTAGTAGGCGAGCGGGCGGGACTTACAATGAGCAGTTCTTC.

This chain uses TRBV29-1 with TRBJ2-3; D possibly corresponds to TRBD2 (5 bases). Trimming took 3 bases from V and 2 from J, leaving 15 bases between them. Germline V gene data show CDR1 as SQVTM and CDR2 as ANQGSEA. The CDR3 contains 15 residues. The CDR3 nucleotides are TGCAGCGTTGATAGGCCAGCGGTACTCACAGATACGCAGTATTTT. Protein: CSVDRPAVLTDTQYF.

The V and J genes are TRBV20-1 and TRBJ2-1, with TRBD2 matching 8 bases. The CDR3 has 15 amino acids. Germline V gene data show CDR1 as DFQATT and CDR2 as SNEGSKA (reference sequence). V shed 0 bases, J shed 7 bases, and the junction held 8 bases outside the gene matches. This chain's CDR3 is CSARDALAGRNEQFF. The CDR3 region has the DNA TGCAGTGCTAGAGATGCCCTAGCGGGTCGGAATGAGCAGTTCTTC.

The CDR3 region has the DNA TGCAGTGCTACCGCCGGAGGACGGAAAGGAGAGACCCAGTACTTC. Encoded protein: CSATAGGRKGETQYF. V and J are TRBV20-1 and TRBJ2-5, with TRBD2 as a possible D gene (5 bases). This CDR3 is built from 15 residues. CDR1 and CDR2 (germline): DFQATT, SNEGSKA (reference sequence). The ends were cut back, 4 bases at V and 4 bases at J, with 19 bases in the middle.